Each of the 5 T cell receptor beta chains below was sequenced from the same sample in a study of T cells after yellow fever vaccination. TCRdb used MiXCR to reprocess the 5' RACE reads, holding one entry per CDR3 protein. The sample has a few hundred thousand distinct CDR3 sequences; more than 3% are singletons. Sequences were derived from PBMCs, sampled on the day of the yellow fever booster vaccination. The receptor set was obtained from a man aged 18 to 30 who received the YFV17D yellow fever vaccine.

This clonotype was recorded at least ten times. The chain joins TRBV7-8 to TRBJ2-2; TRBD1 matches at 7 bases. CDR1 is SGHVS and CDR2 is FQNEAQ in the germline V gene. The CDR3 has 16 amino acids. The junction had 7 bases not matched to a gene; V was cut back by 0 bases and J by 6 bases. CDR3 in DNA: TGTGCCAGCAGCTTAGCAGGGGGCCCGTTCTCCGGGGAGCTGTTTTTT. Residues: CASSLAGGPFSGELFF.

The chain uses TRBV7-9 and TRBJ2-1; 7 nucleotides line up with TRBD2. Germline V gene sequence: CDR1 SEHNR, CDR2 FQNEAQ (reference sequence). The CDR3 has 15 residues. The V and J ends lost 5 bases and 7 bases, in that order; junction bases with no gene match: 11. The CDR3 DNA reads TGTGCCAGCAGCGAAACTCTAGCGGTCGAAAATGAGCAGTTCTTC. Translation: CASSETLAVENEQFF.

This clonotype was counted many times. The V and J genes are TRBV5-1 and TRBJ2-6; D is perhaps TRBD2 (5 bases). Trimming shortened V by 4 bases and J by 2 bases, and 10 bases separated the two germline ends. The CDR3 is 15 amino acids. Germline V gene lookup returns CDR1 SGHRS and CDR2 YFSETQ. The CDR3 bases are TGCGCCAGCAGCCAAACGGGGACTGGGGCCAACGTCCTGACTTTC. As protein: CASSQTGTGANVLTF.

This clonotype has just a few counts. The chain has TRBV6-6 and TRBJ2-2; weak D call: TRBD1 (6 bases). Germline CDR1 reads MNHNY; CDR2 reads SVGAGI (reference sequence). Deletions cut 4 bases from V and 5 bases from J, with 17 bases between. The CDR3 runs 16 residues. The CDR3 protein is CASSSASGGGTGELFF. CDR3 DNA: TGTGCCAGCAGTTCCGCCTCTGGGGGCGGAACCGGGGAGCTGTTTTTT.

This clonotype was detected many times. Here the CDR3 DNA reads TGCAGCGGCCTACAGGGCCCTAGTGGCTACACCTTC. Translated: CSGLQGPSGYTF. This rearrangement joins TRBV29-1 to TRBJ1-2; D is possibly TRBD1 (6 bases). The V gene lost 7 bases and the J gene lost 7 bases, with 16 bases spanning the gap. The CDR3 extends over 12 amino acids. Germline values: CDR1 SQVTM, CDR2 ANQGSEA.